This T cell receptor (beta chain) was found in a study of T-cell memory formation after mild COVID-19. Study findings and constraints: A second wave expanding day 15 to 37 was CD4+-biased; contracting clones were balanced. Within pre-infection memory, some responding clones were found, suggesting cross-reactive memory joined.

On this clonotype itself: The target antigen is unknown.

The CDR3 length is 18 residues. V lost 5 bases to trimming and J lost 4 bases; unmatched junction nucleotides: 14. Germline-derived CDR1 and CDR2 are SGHTA and FQGTGA. MiXCR was run by TCRdb on the 5' RACE reads, yielding one entry per CDR3 protein. The data show 140,000 or so distinct CDR3 sequences, 19% seen once. The receptor was isolated from an adult woman who had mild COVID-19 (a few samples of this study predate the infection). Cell type and time point are not known. Sequenced sample: PBMCs or a T cell subset sorted from them (not recorded which). This chain uses TRBV7-3 with TRBJ2-5; 12 bases align to TRBD2. The DNA of the CDR3 is TGTGCCAGCAGCCGCGGGGCTAGCGGGGGGGCGAGTCGAGAGACCCAGTACTTC. Residues: CASSRGASGGASRETQYF. The entire variable domain, with the rest obtained from reference TRBV7-3 and TRBJ2-5, is as follows: GAGVSQTPSNKVTEKGKYVELRCDPISGHTALYWYRQSLGQGPEFLIYFQGTGAADDSGLPNDRFFAVRPEGSVSTLKIQRTERGDSAVYLCASSRGASGGASRETQYFGPGTRLLVL.